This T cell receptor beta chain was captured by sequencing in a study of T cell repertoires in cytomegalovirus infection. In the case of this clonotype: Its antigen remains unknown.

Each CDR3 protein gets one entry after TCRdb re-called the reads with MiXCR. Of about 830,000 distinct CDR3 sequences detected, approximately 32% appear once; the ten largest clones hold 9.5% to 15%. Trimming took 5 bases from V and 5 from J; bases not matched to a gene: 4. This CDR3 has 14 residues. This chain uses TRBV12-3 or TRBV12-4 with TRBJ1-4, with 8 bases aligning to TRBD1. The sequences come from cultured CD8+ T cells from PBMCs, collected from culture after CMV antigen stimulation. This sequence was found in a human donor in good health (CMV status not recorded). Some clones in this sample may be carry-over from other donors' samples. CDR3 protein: CASSAGGENEKLFF. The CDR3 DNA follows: TGTGCCAGCAGTGCAGGGGGCGAAAATGAAAAACTGTTTTTT.